The source of this T cell receptor beta chain is a study of shared clonotypes between healthy human individuals. Across the whole study: Each donor had three CD4 naive, three CD4 memory, two CD8 naive and one CD8 memory plate.

From CD4+ cells came CD45RA+ naive and CD45RA-negative memory subsets. Study-level results: Clonotypes shared by all four donors outscored non-shared clonotypes in generation probability. Relative to memory subsets, naive subsets generally showed larger estimated richness.

Details on this clone: As yet, its antigen is unknown.

Germline CDR1 is SGDLS and CDR2 is YYNGEE. CDR3 length: 15 residues. Trimming shortened V by 3 bases and J by 3 bases, and 15 bases separated the two germline ends. Clones were sequenced by immunoSEQ multiplex PCR, and TCRdb holds only the in-frame ones, with some missing. The sample records about 1 million clones, roughly 75% being singletons. The material sequenced was memory CD4+ T cells sorted from blood. Subset: CD45RA-negative fraction. The gene calls are TRBV9 and TRBJ1-2; weak D call: TRBD1 (6 bases). The TCR originated in a man between 18 and 29 years old in good health. The CDR3 reads CASSGKGGFDYGYTF. The DNA for the CDR3 is TGTGCCAGCAGCGGAAAGGGGGGTTTTGACTATGGCTACACCTTC.